This is a list of T cell receptor beta chains from one sample in a study of human T cells and chemical hapten exposure. MiXCR, run by TCRdb on the RACE reads, gives a single entry per CDR3 protein. The sample holds about 170,000 distinct CDR3 sequences, roughly 26% seen once. This specimen consisted of whole blood, obtained in connection with sensitization to the hapten diphenylcyclopropenone (DPC). The receptors were gathered from a woman younger than 35 with alopecia areata. Some clones in this sample may be carry-over from other donors' samples. Each CDR3 is given with its conserved first and last residue. The D gene is left open where the match is weak. Expanded clones are given a class, and other clones once, few, many or no size at all.

v_call: TRBV29-1
cdr3_length: 15
clone_size: few
d_call: NA
j_call: TRBJ2-1
cdr3_aa: CSVEDLRGTGNEQFF

v_call: TRBV4-2
cdr3_length: 15
clone_size: many
d_call: NA
j_call: TRBJ1-5
cdr3_aa: CASSQDGKGGQPQHF

v_call: TRBV7-3
cdr3_length: 16
clone_size: few
d_call: NA
j_call: TRBJ2-6
cdr3_aa: CASSPPGGAGANVLTF

v_call: TRBV5-1
cdr3_length: 15
clone_size: NA
d_call: TRBD1
j_call: TRBJ2-3
cdr3_aa: CASGALTGGTDTQYF

v_call: TRBV29-1
cdr3_length: 13
clone_size: few
d_call: TRBD1
j_call: TRBJ2-7
cdr3_aa: CSAAGTGDYEQYF

v_call: TRBV7-2
cdr3_length: 13
clone_size: once
d_call: TRBD2
j_call: TRBJ2-7
cdr3_aa: CASSSSGRYEQYF

v_call: TRBV29-1
cdr3_length: 14
clone_size: NA
d_call: NA
j_call: TRBJ2-1
cdr3_aa: CSSIPEGYYNEQFF

v_call: TRBV29-1
cdr3_length: 11
clone_size: NA
d_call: TRBD1
j_call: TRBJ2-2
cdr3_aa: CSVGTVGELFF

v_call: TRBV5-1
cdr3_length: 18
clone_size: NA
d_call: NA
j_call: TRBJ1-3
cdr3_aa: CASSLGAPGPGSGNTIYF

v_call: TRBV29-1
cdr3_length: 13
clone_size: NA
d_call: TRBD1
j_call: TRBJ2-5
cdr3_aa: CSVAQGVGETQYF

v_call: TRBV24-1
cdr3_length: 14
clone_size: NA
d_call: TRBD2
j_call: TRBJ2-1
cdr3_aa: CATSDGLAGVEQFF

v_call: TRBV20-1
cdr3_length: 13
clone_size: NA
d_call: TRBD2
j_call: TRBJ2-7
cdr3_aa: CTLRTSGTGEQYF

v_call: TRBV4-2
cdr3_length: 17
clone_size: NA
d_call: NA
j_call: TRBJ2-1
cdr3_aa: CASSQEPRGGWYNEQFF

v_call: TRBV4-1
cdr3_length: 15
clone_size: few
d_call: TRBD2
j_call: TRBJ2-5
cdr3_aa: CASSQRAGEAETQYF

v_call: TRBV12-3/TRBV12-4
cdr3_length: 15
clone_size: NA
d_call: TRBD1
j_call: TRBJ2-2
cdr3_aa: CASKLGTANTGELFF

v_call: TRBV9
cdr3_length: 15
clone_size: NA
d_call: TRBD1
j_call: TRBJ2-7
cdr3_aa: CASSVDPGTAYEQYF

v_call: TRBV3-1
cdr3_length: 12
clone_size: NA
d_call: NA
j_call: TRBJ2-7
cdr3_aa: CASSQVRSEQYF

v_call: TRBV6-1
cdr3_length: 18
clone_size: few
d_call: TRBD2
j_call: TRBJ2-3
cdr3_aa: CASSPTRGLAGSTDTQYF

v_call: TRBV6-4
cdr3_length: 13
clone_size: few
d_call: NA
j_call: TRBJ2-1
cdr3_aa: CASSEGGNNEQFF

v_call: TRBV10-3
cdr3_length: 13
clone_size: once
d_call: TRBD1
j_call: TRBJ1-1
cdr3_aa: CAISQGTGEKAFF

v_call: TRBV4-1
cdr3_length: 14
clone_size: few
d_call: NA
j_call: TRBJ2-2
cdr3_aa: CASSQGALTGELFF

v_call: TRBV10-3
cdr3_length: 15
clone_size: NA
d_call: NA
j_call: TRBJ2-1
cdr3_aa: CAISEKEPGLNEQFF

v_call: TRBV29-1
cdr3_length: 13
clone_size: few
d_call: NA
j_call: TRBJ2-5
cdr3_aa: CSVHPSLQETQYF

v_call: TRBV30
cdr3_length: 13
clone_size: NA
d_call: NA
j_call: TRBJ1-2
cdr3_aa: CAWSLGINYGYTF

v_call: TRBV4-3
cdr3_length: 13
clone_size: NA
d_call: NA
j_call: TRBJ1-1
cdr3_aa: CASTRGQNTEAFF

v_call: TRBV9
cdr3_length: 13
clone_size: few
d_call: NA
j_call: TRBJ2-2
cdr3_aa: CASSVLDTGELFF

v_call: TRBV4-1
cdr3_length: 14
clone_size: few
d_call: NA
j_call: TRBJ2-3
cdr3_aa: CASSQGVPGMAQYF

v_call: TRBV29-1
cdr3_length: 14
clone_size: few
d_call: NA
j_call: TRBJ1-3
cdr3_aa: CSVAGAPSGNTIYF

v_call: TRBV18
cdr3_length: 14
clone_size: few
d_call: NA
j_call: TRBJ2-5
cdr3_aa: CASTSDSRVQTQYF

v_call: TRBV4-1
cdr3_length: 13
clone_size: few
d_call: NA
j_call: TRBJ1-4
cdr3_aa: CASSVAQGEKLFF

v_call: TRBV28
cdr3_length: 15
clone_size: NA
d_call: TRBD1
j_call: TRBJ1-4
cdr3_aa: CASSLGQGANEKLFF

v_call: TRBV6-5
cdr3_length: 11
clone_size: few
d_call: NA
j_call: TRBJ2-3
cdr3_aa: CASSSPDTQYF

v_call: TRBV9
cdr3_length: 15
clone_size: NA
d_call: NA
j_call: TRBJ2-1
cdr3_aa: CASTASGTSLPEQFF

v_call: TRBV11-2
cdr3_length: 12
clone_size: NA
d_call: NA
j_call: TRBJ1-1
cdr3_aa: CASSFGGFGAFF

v_call: TRBV29-1
cdr3_length: 12
clone_size: NA
d_call: NA
j_call: TRBJ2-5
cdr3_aa: CSTRGDQETQYF

v_call: TRBV7-2
cdr3_length: 18
clone_size: NA
d_call: TRBD1
j_call: TRBJ2-3
cdr3_aa: CASSLAPTGPRYTDTQYF

v_call: TRBV4-1
cdr3_length: 15
clone_size: NA
d_call: TRBD2
j_call: TRBJ2-3
cdr3_aa: CASSQLAGVTDTQYF

v_call: TRBV5-6
cdr3_length: 17
clone_size: NA
d_call: TRBD1
j_call: TRBJ1-1
cdr3_aa: CASSPSRRGLMNTEAFF

v_call: TRBV2
cdr3_length: 15
clone_size: NA
d_call: NA
j_call: TRBJ2-7
cdr3_aa: CASSELSVLPYEQYF

v_call: TRBV20-1
cdr3_length: 10
clone_size: few
d_call: NA
j_call: TRBJ1-2
cdr3_aa: CSADAGGYTF

v_call: TRBV6-5
cdr3_length: 15
clone_size: few
d_call: NA
j_call: TRBJ1-1
cdr3_aa: CASSSTAVWDTEAFF

v_call: TRBV7-9
cdr3_length: 14
clone_size: few
d_call: NA
j_call: TRBJ1-6
cdr3_aa: CASSPIVSSSPLHF

v_call: TRBV18
cdr3_length: 15
clone_size: few
d_call: NA
j_call: TRBJ1-6
cdr3_aa: CASSPPGVNNSPLHF

v_call: TRBV5-6
cdr3_length: 15
clone_size: few
d_call: NA
j_call: TRBJ1-3
cdr3_aa: CASSLGPSSGNTIYF

v_call: TRBV7-2
cdr3_length: 11
clone_size: few
d_call: NA
j_call: TRBJ2-3
cdr3_aa: CASLSWDTQYF

v_call: TRBV2
cdr3_length: 13
clone_size: NA
d_call: NA
j_call: TRBJ1-5
cdr3_aa: CASSEFNNQPQHF

v_call: TRBV27
cdr3_length: 15
clone_size: NA
d_call: NA
j_call: TRBJ1-3
cdr3_aa: CASSLSGFLGNTIYF

v_call: TRBV18
cdr3_length: 16
clone_size: few
d_call: NA
j_call: TRBJ1-2
cdr3_aa: CASSPLGRKLNYGYTF

v_call: TRBV7-2
cdr3_length: 15
clone_size: NA
d_call: TRBD2
j_call: TRBJ2-7
cdr3_aa: CASSLTSGSSYEQYF

v_call: TRBV29-1
cdr3_length: 12
clone_size: few
d_call: NA
j_call: TRBJ2-3
cdr3_aa: CSSTEGADTQYF

v_call: TRBV2
cdr3_length: 11
clone_size: NA
d_call: NA
j_call: TRBJ2-5
cdr3_aa: CASLIWETQYF

v_call: TRBV11-2
cdr3_length: 13
clone_size: NA
d_call: NA
j_call: TRBJ2-5
cdr3_aa: CASSLFGSETQYF

v_call: TRBV20-1
cdr3_length: 14
clone_size: NA
d_call: TRBD2
j_call: TRBJ2-3
cdr3_aa: CSATGGESTDTQYF

v_call: TRBV11-2
cdr3_length: 13
clone_size: few
d_call: NA
j_call: TRBJ1-2
cdr3_aa: CASSLDTYYGYTF

v_call: TRBV5-1
cdr3_length: 18
clone_size: NA
d_call: TRBD2
j_call: TRBJ2-5
cdr3_aa: CASSSFGLAGLAWETQYF

v_call: TRBV5-1
cdr3_length: 15
clone_size: NA
d_call: NA
j_call: TRBJ2-5
cdr3_aa: CASSLEGTDQETQYF

v_call: TRBV20-1
cdr3_length: 14
clone_size: NA
d_call: NA
j_call: TRBJ1-1
cdr3_aa: CSARDRGDTLNAFF